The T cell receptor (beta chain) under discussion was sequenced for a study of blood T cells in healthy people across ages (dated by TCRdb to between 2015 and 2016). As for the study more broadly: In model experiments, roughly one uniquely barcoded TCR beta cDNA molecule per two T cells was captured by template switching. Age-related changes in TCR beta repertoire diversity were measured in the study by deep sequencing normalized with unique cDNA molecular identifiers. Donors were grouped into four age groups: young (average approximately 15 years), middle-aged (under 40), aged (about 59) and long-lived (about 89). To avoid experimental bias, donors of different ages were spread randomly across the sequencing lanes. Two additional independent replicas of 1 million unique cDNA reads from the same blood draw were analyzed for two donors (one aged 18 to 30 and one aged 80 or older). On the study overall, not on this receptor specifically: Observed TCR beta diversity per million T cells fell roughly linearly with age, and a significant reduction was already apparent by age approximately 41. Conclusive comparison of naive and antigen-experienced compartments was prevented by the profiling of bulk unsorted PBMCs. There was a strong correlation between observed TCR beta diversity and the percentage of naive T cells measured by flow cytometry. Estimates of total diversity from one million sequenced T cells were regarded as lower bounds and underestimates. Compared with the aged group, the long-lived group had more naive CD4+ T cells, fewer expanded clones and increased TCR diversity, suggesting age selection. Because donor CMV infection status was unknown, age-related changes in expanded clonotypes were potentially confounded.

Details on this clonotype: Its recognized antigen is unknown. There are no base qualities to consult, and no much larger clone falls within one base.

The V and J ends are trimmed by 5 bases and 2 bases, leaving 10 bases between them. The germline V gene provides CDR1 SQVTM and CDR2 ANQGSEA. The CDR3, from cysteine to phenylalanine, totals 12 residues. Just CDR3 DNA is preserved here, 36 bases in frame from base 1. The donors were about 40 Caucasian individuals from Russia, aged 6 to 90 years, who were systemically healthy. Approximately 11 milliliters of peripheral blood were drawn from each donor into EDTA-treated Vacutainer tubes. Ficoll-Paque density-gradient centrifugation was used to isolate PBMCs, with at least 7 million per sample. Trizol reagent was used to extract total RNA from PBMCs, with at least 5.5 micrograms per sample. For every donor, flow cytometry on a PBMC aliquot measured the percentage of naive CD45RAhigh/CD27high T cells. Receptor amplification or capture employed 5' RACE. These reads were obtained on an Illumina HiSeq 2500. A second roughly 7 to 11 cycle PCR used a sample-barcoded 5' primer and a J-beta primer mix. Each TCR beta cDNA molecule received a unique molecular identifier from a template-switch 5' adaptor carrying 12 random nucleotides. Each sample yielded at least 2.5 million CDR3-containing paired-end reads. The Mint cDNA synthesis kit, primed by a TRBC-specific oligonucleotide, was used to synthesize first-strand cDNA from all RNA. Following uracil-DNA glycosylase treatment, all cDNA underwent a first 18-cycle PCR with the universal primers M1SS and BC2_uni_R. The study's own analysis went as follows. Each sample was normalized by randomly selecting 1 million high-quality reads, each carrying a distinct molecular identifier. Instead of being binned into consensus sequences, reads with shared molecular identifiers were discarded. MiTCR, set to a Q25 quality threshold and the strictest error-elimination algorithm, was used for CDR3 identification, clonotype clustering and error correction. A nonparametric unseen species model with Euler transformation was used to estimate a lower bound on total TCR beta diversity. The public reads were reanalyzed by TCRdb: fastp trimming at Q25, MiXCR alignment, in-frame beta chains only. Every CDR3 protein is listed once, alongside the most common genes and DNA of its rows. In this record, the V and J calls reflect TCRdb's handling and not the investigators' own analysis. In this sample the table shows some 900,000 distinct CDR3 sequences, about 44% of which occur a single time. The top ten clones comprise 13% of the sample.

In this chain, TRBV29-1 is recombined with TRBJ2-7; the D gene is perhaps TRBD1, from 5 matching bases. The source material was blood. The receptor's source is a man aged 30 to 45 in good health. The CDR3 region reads CSVTGRAYEQYF. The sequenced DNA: TGCAGCGTTACAGGCAGGGCCTACGAGCAGTACTTC.